These T cell receptor beta chains were read from a single sample in a study of control samples from healthy donors and cancer patients. The assay was immunoSEQ multiplex PCR, and TCRdb's table has in-frame clones only and misses some. Of 130,000 to 150,000 clones listed, around nine tenths are singletons. The material sequenced was blood. The receptors come from a woman younger than 45 in good health. CDR3s include the opening cysteine and the closing phenylalanine or tryptophan. A D gene is named only where the DNA matches it firmly. Only some rows state a clone size, as once, few, many or a class for expanded clones.

size: -
D: -
V: TRBV6-4
J: TRBJ1-6
CDR3: CASSALGADSPLHF
DNA: TGTGCCAGCAGTGCGCTGGGGGCGGATTCACCCCTCCACTTT

size: -
D: -
V: TRBV28
J: TRBJ1-2
CDR3: CASTLPGVLGGYTF
DNA: TGTGCCAGCACTCTCCCGGGGGTGCTGGGGGGCTACACCTTC

size: -
D: -
V: TRBV6-4
J: TRBJ1-1
CDR3: CASRPTRQENTEAFF
DNA: TGTGCCAGCAGACCCACAAGGCAAGAGAACACTGAAGCTTTCTTT

size: once
D: -
V: TRBV6-4
J: TRBJ2-2
CDR3: CASSVGPYNTGELFF
DNA: TGTGCCAGCAGTGTTGGGCCGTACAACACCGGGGAGCTGTTTTTT

size: -
D: -
V: TRBV29-1
J: TRBJ1-5
CDR3: CSVGGSNQPQHF
DNA: TGCAGCGTTGGGGGGAGCAATCAGCCCCAGCATTTT

size: -
D: TRBD2
V: TRBV10-3
J: TRBJ2-3
CDR3: CAIRNGLAGVGDTQYF
DNA: TGTGCCATCAGGAACGGACTAGCGGGAGTGGGAGATACGCAGTATTTT

size: once
D: -
V: TRBV15
J: TRBJ1-4
CDR3: CATSRRQSLNEKLFF
DNA: TGTGCCACCAGCCGGCGACAGAGCCTTAATGAAAAACTGTTTTTT

size: -
D: -
V: TRBV24-1
J: TRBJ1-5
CDR3: CATSDWGTDQPQHF
DNA: TGTGCCACCAGTGATTGGGGGACCGATCAGCCCCAGCATTTT

size: -
D: TRBD1
V: TRBV7-2
J: TRBJ2-1
CDR3: CASSSRTGSWEQFF
DNA: TGTGCCAGCAGCTCTCGGACAGGCAGTTGGGAGCAGTTCTTC

size: -
D: -
V: TRBV24-1
J: TRBJ1-2
CDR3: CATKREGPPYGYTF
DNA: TGTGCCACGAAGCGGGAGGGGCCCCCCTATGGCTACACCTTC

size: -
D: -
V: TRBV30
J: TRBJ2-3
CDR3: CAWRRGTTDTQYF
DNA: TGTGCCTGGAGACGAGGGACCACAGATACGCAGTATTTT

size: -
D: TRBD2
V: TRBV5-1
J: TRBJ2-3
CDR3: CASSLRLAESTDTQYF
DNA: TGCGCCAGCAGCTTGAGACTAGCGGAGAGCACAGATACGCAGTATTTT

size: -
D: -
V: TRBV18
J: TRBJ1-3
CDR3: CASSLAPDGGRNTIYF
DNA: TGTGCCAGCTCACTAGCGCCCGACGGTGGGCGAAACACCATATATTTT

size: -
D: -
V: TRBV7-9
J: TRBJ2-2
CDR3: CASISSGANTGELFF
DNA: TGTGCCAGCATTTCCTCGGGAGCGAACACCGGGGAGCTGTTTTTT

size: once
D: -
V: TRBV18
J: TRBJ2-1
CDR3: CASGRGREDEQFF
DNA: TGTGCCAGCGGGCGGGGTCGTGAAGATGAGCAGTTCTTC

size: -
D: -
V: TRBV6-4
J: TRBJ1-1
CDR3: CASSASTEDTEAFF
DNA: TGTGCCAGCAGTGCCTCCACGGAGGACACTGAAGCTTTCTTT

size: -
D: TRBD2
V: TRBV14
J: TRBJ2-2
CDR3: CASRMSGSTGELFF
DNA: TGTGCCAGCAGAATGAGCGGGAGCACCGGGGAGCTGTTTTTT

size: once
D: -
V: TRBV5-1
J: TRBJ2-7
CDR3: CASTGAWGYEQYF
DNA: TGCGCCAGCACCGGGGCATGGGGATACGAGCAGTACTTC

size: -
D: -
V: TRBV7-2
J: TRBJ2-3
CDR3: CASSLAVADQTQYF
DNA: TGTGCCAGCAGCTTAGCGGTAGCAGATCAAACGCAGTATTTT

size: once
D: -
V: TRBV5-1
J: TRBJ2-3
CDR3: CASSFIEGEGTDTQYF
DNA: TGCGCCAGCAGCTTTATAGAGGGGGAGGGCACAGATACGCAGTATTTT

size: few
D: -
V: TRBV9
J: TRBJ1-4
CDR3: CASSPARQSNEKLFF
DNA: TGTGCCAGCAGCCCAGCCCGTCAGAGTAATGAAAAACTGTTTTTT

size: -
D: TRBD2
V: TRBV5-1
J: TRBJ2-3
CDR3: CASSTGLVGDTQYF
DNA: TGCGCCAGCAGCACGGGACTAGTGGGGGATACGCAGTATTTT

size: -
D: -
V: TRBV18
J: TRBJ2-5
CDR3: CASSPGTGPAIQYF
DNA: TGTGCCAGCTCACCGGGGACGGGGCCGGCCATCCAGTACTTC

size: -
D: -
V: TRBV9
J: TRBJ1-1
CDR3: CASSVGAGSKAFF
DNA: TGTGCCAGCAGCGTAGGTGCAGGCTCGAAAGCTTTCTTT

size: -
D: -
V: TRBV21-1
J: TRBJ1-2
CDR3: CASSTPLVGSEGGGQGTVAGYTF
DNA: TGTGCCAGCAGCACTCCTCTCGTCGGAAGCGAAGGTGGGGGACAGGGTACTGTGGCTGGCTACACCTTC

size: -
D: TRBD2
V: TRBV5-1
J: TRBJ2-7
CDR3: CASSLRDPGLADYYEQYF
DNA: TGCGCCAGCAGCCTCAGAGATCCGGGACTAGCGGATTACTACGAGCAGTACTTC

size: -
D: -
V: TRBV25-1
J: TRBJ1-2
CDR3: CASKEVGDSYGYTF
DNA: TGTGCCAGCAAAGAAGTAGGGGACTCCTATGGCTACACCTTC

size: -
D: TRBD1
V: TRBV10-3
J: TRBJ1-2
CDR3: CAISESRGQENGYTF
DNA: TGTGCCATCAGTGAGTCTCGGGGACAGGAAAATGGCTACACCTTC

size: -
D: -
V: TRBV25-1
J: TRBJ1-3
CDR3: CASSEYSGNTIYF
DNA: TGTGCCAGCAGTGAATATTCCGGAAACACCATATATTTT

size: -
D: -
V: TRBV29-1
J: TRBJ2-7
CDR3: CSVESPHYEQYF
DNA: TGCAGCGTTGAGTCCCCCCACTACGAGCAGTACTTC

size: -
D: -
V: TRBV11-3
J: TRBJ2-3
CDR3: CASSLRGSTDTQYF
DNA: TGTGCCAGCAGCTTACGCGGGTCCACAGATACGCAGTATTTT

size: -
D: -
V: TRBV6-5
J: TRBJ2-5
CDR3: CASSYSTGHQETQYF
DNA: TGTGCCAGCAGTTACTCGACGGGGCACCAAGAGACCCAGTACTTC

size: -
D: -
V: TRBV5-4
J: TRBJ2-7
CDR3: CASSLGAGTTYEQYF
DNA: TGTGCCAGCAGCTTGGGGGCAGGGACGACCTACGAGCAGTACTTC

size: -
D: TRBD2
V: TRBV29-1
J: TRBJ2-1
CDR3: CSSGGRFIEQFF
DNA: TGCAGCTCGGGGGGGAGATTCATTGAGCAGTTCTTC

size: once
D: TRBD2
V: TRBV19
J: TRBJ2-1
CDR3: CASSTRPGGRADEQFF
DNA: TGTGCCAGTAGTACCCGCCCCGGCGGGAGGGCCGATGAGCAGTTCTTC

size: -
D: TRBD2
V: TRBV12-3/TRBV12-4
J: TRBJ2-1
CDR3: CASMIAGGNEQFF
DNA: TGTGCCAGCATGATAGCGGGAGGCAATGAGCAGTTCTTC

size: once
D: -
V: TRBV15
J: TRBJ1-6
CDR3: CATSGQQGIRPPLHF
DNA: TGTGCCACCAGCGGACAACAGGGAATACGTCCACCCCTCCACTTT

size: -
D: -
V: TRBV7-2
J: TRBJ2-3
CDR3: CASRQGVADTQYF
DNA: TGTGCCAGCAGGCAAGGGGTTGCGGATACGCAGTATTTT